This entry lists 24 T cell receptor beta chains sequenced from one sample in a study of CD8+ T cells in alopecia areata. TCR sequencing used cDNA made by reverse transcription of extracted RNA. Measured with immunoSEQ multiplex PCR; TCRdb has only the in-frame clones, and not every one. The table lists 120,000 or so clones, around 48% of them singletons. Specimen: NKG2D-low CD8+ T cells sorted from blood. The receptor set was obtained from a human donor with alopecia areata.

The gene calls are TRBV5-1 and TRBJ2-7; unclear D gene. There are 14 residues in the CDR3. Trimming took 4 bases from V and 1 from J, leaving 12 bases between them. Per germline, CDR1 SGHRS and CDR2 YFSETQ. This chain's CDR3 is CASSHDDGSYEQYF. The CDR3 region has the DNA TGCGCCAGCAGCCACGACGACGGGTCCTACGAGCAGTACTTC.

This clone turned up a few times. The chain is built from TRBV14 and TRBJ2-7, with 11 nucleotides matching TRBD2. The CDR3 contains 15 residues. J was trimmed by 3 bases and V by 2 bases; bases with no gene match: 3. Germline V gene lookup returns CDR1 SGHDN and CDR2 FVKESK. The CDR3 spells CASSQLAGGLYEQYF. In DNA, the CDR3 is TGTGCCAGCAGCCAACTAGCGGGAGGACTCTACGAGCAGTACTTC.

About this clone: Other DNA sequences within the sample encode an identical CDR3. This sequence joins TRBV6-1 and TRBJ2-5, with 13 bases that match TRBD2. The CDR3 runs 15 residues. Germline values: CDR1 MNHNS, CDR2 SASEGT. The J segment lost 2 bases and the V segment lost 3 bases, leaving 0 bases of the junction unmatched. The CDR3 DNA sequence: TGTGCCAGCAGTGAGACTAGCGGGGGGCAAGAGACCCAGTACTTC. As protein: CASSETSGGQETQYF.

This sequence joins TRBV4-1 and TRBJ2-7; D not resolved. The V end lost 0 bases, the J end lost 2 bases, and 5 bases lay between the germline ends. Germline CDR1 MGHRA, CDR2 YSYEKL. The CDR3 extends over 13 amino acids. The CDR3 nucleotides are TGCGCCAGCAGCCAAGACAGAACCTACGAGCAGTACTTC. It translates to CASSQDRTYEQYF.

The chain is built from TRBV2 and TRBJ2-7; maybe TRBD1 (6 bases). The CDR3 consists of 16 residues. Germline values: CDR1 SNHLY, CDR2 FYNNEI. Trimming took off 5 bases at V and 5 bases at J, with 22 bases between the two ends. The CDR3 DNA reads as TGTGCCAGCAGTACCGCCCACGACAGGTTTGGCAACGAGCAGTACTTC. Its protein product is CASSTAHDRFGNEQYF. Full variable domain (rest looked up from reference TRBV2 and TRBJ2-7): EPEVTQTPSHQVTQMGQEVILRCVPISNHLYFYWYRQILGQKVEFLVSFYNNEISEKSEIFDDQFSVERPDGSNFTLKIRSTKLEDSAMYFCASSTAHDRFGNEQYFGPGTRLTVT.

This chain joins TRBV28 and TRBJ2-3, with TRBD1 identical over 10 bases. The germline gives CDR1 MDHEN, CDR2 SYDVKM. V was clipped by 5 bases and J by 1 base; unmatched bases: 12. There are 18 residues in the CDR3. CDR3 region: CASSLLPTGGLRTDTQYF. CDR3 bases: TGTGCCAGCAGTCTTCTCCCGACAGGGGGCCTCCGCACAGATACGCAGTATTTT.

V gene TRBV2 combines with J gene TRBJ2-5; tentative D call: TRBD1 (5 bases). The CDR3 covers 13 residues. The germline V and J ends were trimmed by 3 bases and 2 bases, with 7 bases remaining between them. CDR1 SNHLY and CDR2 FYNNEI come from the germline V gene. In nucleotides, the CDR3 is TGTGCCAGCAGTGACAGGGTACAAGAGACCCAGTACTTC. It specifies CASSDRVQETQYF.

This clone was detected only a few times. The chain combines TRBV4-1 with TRBJ2-1; TRBD2 is a possible D gene (6 bases). The germline CDR1 and CDR2 sequences are MGHRA and YSYEKL. The V end was cut by 5 bases, the J end by 4 bases, with 15 bases between. CDR3 size: 15 residues. CDR3: CASSEVRTTYNEQFF. The CDR3 nucleotides are TGCGCCAGCAGCGAAGTCAGGACTACATACAATGAGCAGTTCTTC.

The V and J genes are TRBV27 and TRBJ1-5, with D possibly being TRBD1 (6 bases). This CDR3 comprises 16 residues. CDR1 MNHEY and CDR2 SMNVEV come from the germline V gene (reference sequence). Trimming removed 1 base from V and 1 base from J, with 11 bases in between. This chain's CDR3 is CASSLFGGASNQPQHF. In DNA form, the CDR3 reads TGTGCCAGCAGTTTATTTGGGGGGGCCAGCAATCAGCCCCAGCATTTT.

This clone showed up just a few times. The chain joins TRBV29-1 to TRBJ1-2; 7 nucleotides align to TRBD1. V shed 2 bases, J shed 8 bases, and the junction held 8 bases outside the gene matches. This CDR3 comprises 13 residues. Germline V gives CDR1 SQVTM, CDR2 ANQGSEA. In DNA, the CDR3 is TGCAGCGTTGAACACGGACAGGCGGGAGGCTACACCTTC. This gives the protein CSVEHGQAGGYTF.

The genes are TRBV29-1 and TRBJ2-3; D is uncertain. Trimming cost V 4 bases and J 9 bases, with 17 bases left between them. The CDR3 covers 13 residues. Germline V CDR1 and CDR2: SQVTM, ANQGSEA. CDR3 in amino acids: CSVAGGEAKTQYF. For the CDR3, the DNA is TGCAGCGTTGCAGGTGGCGAGGCGAAGACGCAGTATTTT.

This clone has a handful of counts. The chain couples TRBV7-9 to TRBJ2-6; 8 positions match TRBD2. Germline V lookup: CDR1 SEHNR, CDR2 FQNEAQ (reference sequence). V trimming: 7 bases; J trimming: 0 bases; junction bases outside the gene matches: 2. The CDR3 covers 15 residues. This CDR3 reads CASIAGSSGANVLTF. CDR3 nucleotides: TGTGCCAGCATAGCGGGGAGCTCTGGGGCCAACGTCCTGACTTTC.

This clone has more than one count but fewer than ten. The chain recombines TRBV5-6 with TRBJ2-3; D is unclear. Trimming left V 2 bases short and J 0 bases short, with 1 base between. There are 12 residues in the CDR3. Looked up from germline, CDR1 is SGHDT and CDR2 is YYEEEE. This CDR3 reads CASSFSTDTQYF. CDR3 nucleotide sequence: TGTGCCAGCAGCTTTAGCACAGATACGCAGTATTTT.

The chain recombines TRBV29-1 with TRBJ2-5; tentative D call: TRBD2 (5 bases). V gave up 0 bases and J gave up 7 bases, with 12 bases separating them. CDR1 and CDR2 (germline): SQVTM, ANQGSEA. This CDR3 has 13 amino acids. CDR3 protein: CSVEDLDAGTQYF. The CDR3 DNA reads TGCAGCGTTGAAGATCTTGACGCGGGGACCCAGTACTTC.

This chain connects TRBV6-5 to TRBJ2-1; 9 bases map to TRBD1. CDR1 is MNHEY and CDR2 is SVGAGI in the germline V gene. The CDR3 totals 14 residues. V trimming: 8 bases; J trimming: 2 bases; junction bases outside the gene matches: 4. The CDR3 DNA is TGTGCCAGCCGGGACAGGGTAACCTACAATGAGCAGTTCTTC. This sequence encodes CASRDRVTYNEQFF.

The chain carries TRBV7-9 and TRBJ2-7; D tentatively reads TRBD1 or TRBD2 (6 bases each). Germline-derived CDR1 and CDR2 are SEHNR and FQNEAQ (reference sequence). The V and J ends lost 6 bases and 3 bases respectively, with 12 bases between them. CDR3 length: 13 amino acids. The CDR3 DNA reads as TGTGCCAGCAGTATGGGGGGCAACTACGAGCAGTACTTC. It translates to CASSMGGNYEQYF.

The V and J genes are TRBV28 and TRBJ2-7; TRBD1 aligns across 7 bases. There are 15 residues in the CDR3. J gave up 1 base and V 6 bases, and 9 bases lay outside the gene matches. Germline V gene sequence: CDR1 MDHEN, CDR2 SYDVKM. For the CDR3, the DNA is TGTGCCAGCAGCCTCCGGGACAGCGGATCCTACGAGCAGTACTTC. It specifies CASSLRDSGSYEQYF.

V gene TRBV2 combines with J gene TRBJ2-3, with D perhaps TRBD2 (5 bases). Germline CDR1 reads SNHLY; CDR2 reads FYNNEI. The length of the CDR3 is 15 residues. V lost 4 bases and J 0 bases, leaving 11 bases between the germline ends. The CDR3 sequence: CASSALGISTDTQYF. CDR3 nucleotide sequence: TGTGCCAGCAGTGCGCTCGGGATCAGCACAGATACGCAGTATTTT.

This clone was detected a few times. V gene TRBV4-3 combines with J gene TRBJ1-2, with 12 bases that match TRBD1. There are 16 residues in the CDR3. The germline V gene encodes CDR1 LGHNA and CDR2 YSLEER. V gave up 4 bases and J gave up 4 bases; unmatched junction bases: 7. The CDR3 nucleotides read TGCGCCAGCAGCCCGTCCGGGACAGGGGGCATCTATGGCTACACCTTC. Translation: CASSPSGTGGIYGYTF.

About this clone: Other DNA sequences in this specimen translate into the identical CDR3. V and J are TRBV29-1 and TRBJ1-2; no firm D call. The ends were cut back, 0 bases at V and 2 bases at J, with 7 bases in the middle. Germline V gene data show CDR1 as SQVTM and CDR2 as ANQGSEA. This CDR3 is built from 13 residues. This chain's CDR3 is CSVEDLGNYGYTF. Written as DNA, the CDR3 is TGCAGCGTTGAAGATTTAGGGAACTATGGCTACACCTTC.

A few counts support this clone. V and J are TRBV5-1 and TRBJ2-5, with 7 bases identical to TRBD1. Germline CDR1 and CDR2: SGHRS and YFSETQ. CDR3 length equals 15 residues. The V gene end was trimmed by 3 bases and the J gene end by 2 bases; junction bases not matched to a gene: 7. The CDR3 DNA sequence: TGCGCCAGCAGCTACCGGGACAGCTCACAAGAGACCCAGTACTTC. This gives the protein CASSYRDSSQETQYF.

In this sample, this clone is medium-sized (0.01 to 0.1%). The chain carries TRBV11-2 and TRBJ2-1; a weak D match, TRBD1 (6 bases). This CDR3 region has 11 residues. Trimming shortened V by 7 bases and J by 10 bases, and 11 bases separated the two germline ends. Germline V gene lookup returns CDR1 SGHAT and CDR2 FQNNGV. CDR3 loop: CASTLGHEQFF. The CDR3 region has the DNA TGTGCCAGCACCTTGGGACACGAGCAGTTCTTC.

This chain uses TRBV29-1 with TRBJ1-4, with TRBD1 as a possible D gene (5 bases). Trimming took 4 bases from V and 4 from J, leaving 7 bases between them. Germline-derived CDR1 and CDR2 are SQVTM and ANQGSEA. The CDR3 runs 12 residues. The CDR3 protein is CSVGQLNEKLFF. The CDR3 DNA follows: TGCAGCGTTGGACAGCTTAATGAAAAACTGTTTTTT. Together with reference TRBV29-1 and TRBJ1-4, the CDR3 gives the full variable domain: SAVISQKPSRDICQRGTSLTIQCQVDSQVTMMFWYRQQPGQSLTLIATANQGSEATYESGFVIDKFPISRPNLTFSTLTVSNMSPEDSSIYLCSVGQLNEKLFFGSGTQLSVL.

This rearrangement joins TRBV5-6 to TRBJ2-5; the D gene is possibly TRBD2 (6 bases). TRBJ2-7 matches the DNA end more closely, so the J call is doubtful. The CDR3 sequence is 13 residues long. Germline CDR1 reads SGHDT; CDR2 reads YYEEEE. The CDR3 DNA reads TGTGCCAGCACCGTGGGGACTTCGTACGAGCAGTACTTC. The encoded protein is CASTVGTSYEQYF.